The TCR beta chain described here comes from a study of blood T cells in healthy people across ages. Germline V CDR1 and CDR2: LGHNA, YSLEER. The CDR3 contains 18 residues. V dropped 4 bases and J dropped 0; count of bases not matched to a gene: 11. This clonotype was counted only a few times. Primers used in a second PCR of about 7 to 12 cycles were a sample-barcoded 5' primer and a J-beta primer mix. TCRdb re-called the 5' RACE reads through MiXCR, storing one row per CDR3 protein. The repertoire holds approximately 850,000 distinct CDR3 sequences, with 58% as singletons. Sequencing input: blood. The receptor was derived from a man aged 30 to 45 in good health. The V and J genes are TRBV4-3 and TRBJ2-5; 10 nucleotides align to TRBD1. The CDR3 DNA sequence: TGCGCCAGCAGCCGATTCTTCCCGGGACAGGGGTACCAAGAGACCCAGTACTTC. This gives the protein CASSRFFPGQGYQETQYF.